This T cell receptor (beta chain) comes out of a study of PD-L1 blockade in urothelial cancer. Study as a whole: It was around 2014 that patients started atezolizumab at 1,200 mg intravenously every 3 weeks.

The table came from immunoSEQ multiplex PCR; TCRdb's copy has only in-frame clones and leaves some out. Of fewer than 65,000 clones in the sample, 80% to 90% were seen once. This CDR3 region has 14 residues. The V and J ends lost 0 bases and 6 bases respectively, with 12 bases between them. Germline lookup yields CDR1 SEHNR and CDR2 FQNEAQ (reference sequence). As for time point: pretreatment peripheral blood. Urothelial carcinoma in patients was locally advanced or metastatic. The gene calls are TRBV7-9 and TRBJ2-7, with a weak D call TRBD2 (6 bases). This TCR was recovered from a man between 65 and 85 years old with urothelial cancer. Specimen: PBMCs, collected around atezolizumab (anti-PD-L1) treatment. The CDR3: CASSLAREFREQYF. The CDR3 nucleotides are TGTGCCAGCAGCTTAGCCCGGGAGTTTCGCGAGCAGTACTTC. The whole variable domain, remainder taken from reference TRBV7-9 and TRBJ2-7, is DTGVSQNPRHKITKRGQNVTFRCDPISEHNRLYWYRQTLGQGPEFLTYFQNEAQLEKSRLLSDRFSAERPKGSFSTLEIQRTEQGDSAMYLCASSLAREFREQYFGPGTRLTVT.